Listed below are T cell receptor beta chains from one sample, sequenced in a study of CD8+CD57+ T cells in acquired aplastic anemia. TCRdb recomputed calls from the reads with MiXCR, one row per CDR3 protein. Of roughly 98,000 distinct CDR3 sequences in the sample, around 62% were seen once. Input material: sorted CD4+, CD8+, or CD8+CD57+ T cells (not recorded which) from PBMCs. These receptors all stem from a human donor with aplastic anemia. Both conserved end residues are part of each CDR3. D genes are given only for firm matches. Rows give clone size only sometimes, using once, few, many, or a class for an expanded clone.

v_gene	d_gene	j_gene	abundance	CDR3nt	CDR3aa
TRBV2	TRBD1	TRBJ2-3	NA	TGTGCCAGCATTATAAGGCCCGGGACAGGTGATAATACGCAGTATTTT	CASIIRPGTGDNTQYF
TRBV20-1	NA	TRBJ1-5	many	TGCAGTGCTAGTGACCAACGACATTATAGCAATCAGCCCCAGCATTTT	CSASDQRHYSNQPQHF
TRBV14	NA	TRBJ1-1	NA	TGTGCCAGCAGCCTGTCTAGAGAAGCTTTCTTT	CASSLSREAFF
TRBV6-5	TRBD2	TRBJ2-7	NA	TGTGCCAGCAGTTACTCGAGAGGGCAGGGACTACCCCGAGACTTC	CASSYSRGQGLPRDF
TRBV25-1	NA	TRBJ1-1	NA	TGTGCCAGCAGTGATTATAGGAAAAACACTGAAGCTTTCTTT	CASSDYRKNTEAFF
TRBV2	NA	TRBJ1-6	few	TGTGCCAGCAGTGAAGCTGGTGGTTCACCCCTCCACTTT	CASSEAGGSPLHF
TRBV5-1	TRBD1	TRBJ1-2	NA	TGCGCCAGCAGCTTGGGGGACAGAGCTAACTATGGCTACACCTTC	CASSLGDRANYGYTF
TRBV2	NA	TRBJ1-4	NA	TGTGCCAGCAGTGCGGGACTTGATGAAAAACTGTTTTTT	CASSAGLDEKLFF
TRBV2	TRBD1	TRBJ1-5	NA	TGTGCCAGCAGTGAGGACAGGGGGGGCAATCAGCCCCAGCATTTT	CASSEDRGGNQPQHF
TRBV2	NA	TRBJ1-1	NA	TGTGCCAGCATCTTAGACACATACCCTGAAGCTTTCTTT	CASILDTYPEAFF
TRBV3-1	TRBD2	TRBJ2-1	NA	TGTGCCAGCAGCCAAGATCTGCAACTAGCGGGGGGTAATGAGCAGTTCTTC	CASSQDLQLAGGNEQFF
TRBV19	NA	TRBJ1-2	few	TGTGCCAGTAGTCTGCACTATGGCTACACCTTC	CASSLHYGYTF
TRBV20-1	NA	TRBJ1-6	few	TGCAGTGCTAGTACAGGGAATAATTCACCCCTCCACTTT	CSASTGNNSPLHF
TRBV19	NA	TRBJ2-1	NA	TGTGCCAGTAGTATAGAGGGGAGACCCTACAATGAGCAGTTCTTC	CASSIEGRPYNEQFF
TRBV7-9	NA	TRBJ1-2	NA	TGTGCCAGCAGCCCCACGACGGGGGACTATGGCTACACCTTC	CASSPTTGDYGYTF
TRBV20-1	TRBD2	TRBJ2-7	once	TGCAGTGCTAGAGTCGGACTAGCGGGCTACGAGCAGTACTTC	CSARVGLAGYEQYF
TRBV20-1	NA	TRBJ2-7	many	TGCAGTGCTAGGGCAGGGTTTGCCTACGAGCAGTACTTC	CSARAGFAYEQYF
TRBV7-2	NA	TRBJ2-1	NA	TGTGCCAGCACCAAGGACAGTTACAATGAGCAGTTCTTC	CASTKDSYNEQFF
TRBV24-1	NA	TRBJ2-7	NA	TGTGCCACCAGTGAAGGTCCCTACGAGCAGTACTTC	CATSEGPYEQYF
TRBV7-9	NA	TRBJ2-5	NA	TGTGCCAGCAGCTTAGAGGAGCGTGTGCGAGAGACCCAGTACTTC	CASSLEERVRETQYF
TRBV7-6	NA	TRBJ2-7	NA	TGTGCCAGCAGCTTAAAGGCAGGGTCGGGCTACGAGCAGTACTTC	CASSLKAGSGYEQYF
TRBV19	NA	TRBJ2-1	NA	TGTGCCAGTAGTATGGCTATTTTCAATGAGCAGTTCTTC	CASSMAIFNEQFF
TRBV10-3	TRBD1	TRBJ1-1	few	TGTGCCACACACCGTTTTGGACAGGGGATGGGAAACACTGAAGCTTTCTTT	CATHRFGQGMGNTEAFF
TRBV5-6	TRBD2	TRBJ2-5	once	TGTGCCAGCAGCGTAGTGGACGGGGGGGCTTCGGGGACCCAGTACTTC	CASSVVDGGASGTQYF
TRBV29-1	NA	TRBJ2-3	NA	TGCAGCGGCGCGAAAGGTAGAGATACGCAGTATTTT	CSGAKGRDTQYF
TRBV24-1	NA	TRBJ1-2	NA	TGTGCCACCAGTGGGAACTATGGCTACACCTTC	CATSGNYGYTF
TRBV20-1	TRBD1	TRBJ1-1	NA	TGCAGTGCTACACTGACAGGGGGTGGGACTGAAGCTTTCTTT	CSATLTGGGTEAFF
TRBV7-6	NA	TRBJ2-3	NA	TGTGCCAGCAGGCAGGACGGTTACACAGATACGCAGTATTTT	CASRQDGYTDTQYF
TRBV10-3	TRBD1	TRBJ2-1	NA	TGTGCCATCAGTCAAGACAGGGCGAATGAGCAGTTCTTC	CAISQDRANEQFF
TRBV7-8	NA	TRBJ1-1	NA	TGTGCCAGCAGCTTAACGGGTCTGGCTGAAGCTTTCTTT	CASSLTGLAEAFF
TRBV6-5	NA	TRBJ2-6	NA	TGTGCCAGCAGTAACATCTCTGGGGCCAACGTCCTGACTTTC	CASSNISGANVLTF
TRBV10-1	NA	TRBJ2-2	once	TGCGCCAGCAGTGAGTTCTGGGACACCGGGGAGCTGTTTTTT	CASSEFWDTGELFF
TRBV27	TRBD2	TRBJ2-1	NA	TGTGCCAGCAGTTCCTCTAGCGGGGGGCTTAATGAGCAGTTCTTC	CASSSSSGGLNEQFF
TRBV2	TRBD1	TRBJ1-2	NA	TGTGCCAGCAGTGAATTCGGGACAGTAAACTATGGCTACACCTTC	CASSEFGTVNYGYTF
TRBV20-1	TRBD2	TRBJ2-3	hyperexpanded	TGCAGTGCTAGAGATCCCCCCGTTAGCGGGACGCGGGGCACAGATACGCAGTATTTT	CSARDPPVSGTRGTDTQYF
TRBV5-1	TRBD1	TRBJ1-4	NA	TGCGCCAGCCGGACAACAGGGGTTGGTGAAAAACTGTTTTTT	CASRTTGVGEKLFF
TRBV3-1	NA	TRBJ2-7	NA	TGTGCCAGCAGCCTCTTCGACCAAACCTACGAGCAGTACTTC	CASSLFDQTYEQYF
TRBV15	TRBD2	TRBJ2-2	many	TGTGCCACCAGCAGTGTGGCGGGGAGCGGGAGTGGCGGGGAGCTGTTTTTT	CATSSVAGSGSGGELFF
TRBV2	NA	TRBJ2-7	few	TGTGCCAGCAGTGACCCGTCATCCTACGAGCAGTACTTC	CASSDPSSYEQYF
TRBV16	NA	TRBJ2-7	NA	TGTGCCAGCAGCCTTCACACCGAGCAGTACTTC	CASSLHTEQYF
TRBV19	NA	TRBJ1-2	NA	TGTGCCAGTAGTATGGGTGGACAGACATATGGCTACACCTTC	CASSMGGQTYGYTF